The rows below give T cell receptor beta chains drawn from one sample of a study of cytomegalovirus exposure and HLA in healthy donors. This table comes from immunoSEQ multiplex PCR, and its TCRdb copy is limited to in-frame clones, with some not included. The sample carries approximately 260,000 clones, approximately 84% recorded once. The sequenced sample was PBMCs. These receptors came from a woman aged 40 to 49 in good health and CMV-seropositive. CDR3s include the opening cysteine and the closing phenylalanine or tryptophan. The order of the fields is D gene, V gene, clone size, J gene, CDR3 protein, CDR3 DNA. D genes are given only for firm matches. The listing skips clone size in some rows; elsewhere it reads once, few, many or a size class.

D gene: NA
V gene: TRBV25-1
clone size: NA
J gene: TRBJ2-2
CDR3 protein: CASSEVRVGSGELFF
CDR3 DNA: TGTGCCAGCAGTGAAGTACGGGTCGGGTCCGGGGAGCTGTTTTTT

D gene: NA
V gene: TRBV7-3
clone size: NA
J gene: TRBJ2-2
CDR3 protein: CASSLGGGGGSTGELFF
CDR3 DNA: TGTGCCAGCAGCTTAGGAGGCGGAGGCGGCTCCACCGGGGAGCTGTTTTTT

D gene: NA
V gene: TRBV29-1
clone size: NA
J gene: TRBJ1-2
CDR3 protein: CSVSDDRNYGYTF
CDR3 DNA: TGCAGCGTGAGCGACGACAGGAACTATGGCTACACCTTC

D gene: TRBD2
V gene: TRBV7-2
clone size: NA
J gene: TRBJ2-7
CDR3 protein: CASSPPSGMLYEQYF
CDR3 DNA: TGTGCCAGCAGCCCCCCTAGCGGGATGTTGTACGAGCAGTACTTT

D gene: TRBD1
V gene: TRBV30
clone size: NA
J gene: TRBJ1-2
CDR3 protein: CAWSVGQGARYGYTF
CDR3 DNA: TGTGCCTGGAGCGTGGGACAGGGGGCGCGTTATGGCTACACCTTC

D gene: NA
V gene: TRBV5-1
clone size: NA
J gene: TRBJ1-1
CDR3 protein: CASSLFSGAGNTEAFF
CDR3 DNA: TGCGCCAGCAGCTTGTTTAGCGGAGCAGGGAACACTGAAGCTTTCTTT

D gene: TRBD2
V gene: TRBV6-1
clone size: NA
J gene: TRBJ2-1
CDR3 protein: CASSDWTSGKNEQFF
CDR3 DNA: TGTGCCAGCAGTGACTGGACTAGCGGGAAGAATGAGCAGTTCTTC

D gene: NA
V gene: TRBV7-9
clone size: NA
J gene: TRBJ2-7
CDR3 protein: CASSSFTENYEQYF
CDR3 DNA: TGTGCCAGCAGCTCGTTTACTGAGAACTACGAGCAGTACTTC

D gene: TRBD2
V gene: TRBV9
clone size: once
J gene: TRBJ2-1
CDR3 protein: CASSELAGHYNEQFF
CDR3 DNA: TGTGCCAGCAGCGAGCTAGCGGGACATTACAATGAGCAGTTCTTC

D gene: TRBD2
V gene: TRBV7-3
clone size: NA
J gene: TRBJ2-3
CDR3 protein: CASSSRLASTDTQYF
CDR3 DNA: TGTGCCAGCAGCTCCCGACTAGCGAGCACAGATACGCAGTATTTT

D gene: NA
V gene: TRBV19
clone size: NA
J gene: TRBJ2-7
CDR3 protein: CASSYGTGTAVYEQYF
CDR3 DNA: TGTGCCAGTAGTTATGGGACTGGCACCGCAGTCTACGAGCAGTACTTC

D gene: NA
V gene: TRBV19
clone size: NA
J gene: TRBJ2-7
CDR3 protein: CASSRSGAIYEQYF
CDR3 DNA: TGTGCCAGTAGTCGGTCGGGAGCAATCTACGAGCAGTACTTC

D gene: TRBD2
V gene: TRBV9
clone size: NA
J gene: TRBJ2-1
CDR3 protein: CASSVAGTSGRNEQFF
CDR3 DNA: TGTGCCAGCAGCGTAGCCGGGACTAGCGGGAGAAATGAGCAGTTCTTC

D gene: TRBD1
V gene: TRBV6-6
clone size: NA
J gene: TRBJ1-3
CDR3 protein: CASSFRDREGNTIYF
CDR3 DNA: TGTGCCAGCAGTTTCCGGGACAGGGAGGGAAACACCATATATTTT

D gene: TRBD1
V gene: TRBV15
clone size: NA
J gene: TRBJ1-1
CDR3 protein: CATSRDPGGWTEAFF
CDR3 DNA: TGTGCCACCAGCAGAGATCCAGGGGGCTGGACTGAAGCTTTCTTT

D gene: TRBD1
V gene: TRBV5-1
clone size: once
J gene: TRBJ1-2
CDR3 protein: CASSPMDRVGYTF
CDR3 DNA: TGCGCCAGCAGCCCCATGGACAGGGTTGGCTACACCTTC

D gene: TRBD2
V gene: TRBV2
clone size: once
J gene: TRBJ2-2
CDR3 protein: CASSLNPGTSGNAGELFF
CDR3 DNA: TGTGCCAGCAGTTTAAATCCCGGGACTAGCGGGAATGCCGGGGAGCTGTTTTTT

D gene: TRBD2
V gene: TRBV18
clone size: NA
J gene: TRBJ2-1
CDR3 protein: CASSPIAGKDNEQFF
CDR3 DNA: TGTGCCAGCTCACCAATAGCGGGGAAAGACAATGAGCAGTTCTTC

D gene: TRBD2
V gene: TRBV29-1
clone size: NA
J gene: TRBJ2-5
CDR3 protein: CSAIAGGQETQYF
CDR3 DNA: TGCAGCGCCATAGCGGGAGGCCAAGAGACCCAGTACTTC

D gene: TRBD2
V gene: TRBV16
clone size: NA
J gene: TRBJ2-1
CDR3 protein: CASSQSLLAGGLDEQFF
CDR3 DNA: TGTGCCAGCAGCCAATCTCTCCTAGCGGGAGGGTTGGATGAGCAGTTCTTC

D gene: NA
V gene: TRBV5-1
clone size: NA
J gene: TRBJ2-1
CDR3 protein: CASSDSGYSYNEQFF
CDR3 DNA: TGCGCCAGCAGCGACAGCGGGTACTCCTACAATGAGCAGTTCTTC

D gene: TRBD2
V gene: TRBV6-4
clone size: few
J gene: TRBJ2-1
CDR3 protein: CASSPLAGSYNEQFF
CDR3 DNA: TGTGCCAGCAGTCCACTAGCGGGATCCTACAATGAGCAGTTCTTC